This TCR beta chain was sequenced for a study of blood T cell repertoires in COVID-19. The table came from immunoSEQ multiplex PCR; TCRdb's copy has only in-frame clones and leaves some out. Altogether about 96,000 clones are present, about four fifths being singletons, with the ten largest covering roughly 17%. The germline V gene has CDR1 SGHNT and CDR2 YYREEE (reference sequence). The CDR3 is 13 residues long. The V gene lost 5 bases and the J gene lost 8 bases, with 16 bases spanning the gap. The sequence was collected from a woman aged 55-69 years with acute or convalescent COVID-19. V is TRBV5-4 and J is TRBJ1-2; a weak D match, TRBD1 (6 bases). Sequencing input: peripheral blood. The CDR3 DNA reads as TGTGCCAGCAGAAAGGACAGTTCTTTGGGCTACACCTTC. Protein product: CASRKDSSLGYTF.